Sequencing of this T cell receptor beta chain was carried out in a study of neurological immune-mediated disorders. In this sample, this clonotype turned up many times. TCRdb re-derived calls from the 5' RACE reads in MiXCR, one entry per CDR3 protein. The table lists 50,000 to 75,000 distinct CDR3 sequences, over 9.5% of them singletons, with roughly 10% in the top ten. The CDR3 is made up of 15 amino acids. Trimming removed 4 bases from V and 0 bases from J; junction bases left unmatched: 5. Germline assignment: CDR1 SGHRS and CDR2 YFSETQ. The chain employs TRBV5-1 and TRBJ2-3; 7 bases align to TRBD1. This receptor was identified in a woman aged 60-75 years with HTLV-1-associated myelopathy (HAM/TSP). Sequencing input: PBMCs. CDR3 nucleotides: TGCGCCAGCAGCCCAGGACAGGCAAGCACAGATACGCAGTATTTT. Its translation: CASSPGQASTDTQYF.